The rows below give T cell receptor beta chains drawn from one sample of a study of identical twins. TCRdb re-called the 5' RACE reads with MiXCR, one entry per CDR3 protein. The repertoire holds 100,000 or so distinct CDR3 sequences, with around 5.5% as singletons. Sequenced input: memory T cells sorted from blood. These receptors were obtained from a woman between 50 and 59 years old in good health. Each CDR3 is given with its conserved first and last residue. The order of the fields is V gene, J gene, clone size, CDR3 protein. The size of a clone is reported for some rows only, either as once, few or many, or as a class for expanded clones.

v_gene: TRBV20-1
j_gene: TRBJ2-7
abundance: many
CDR3aa: CSAMGAGTYEQYF

v_gene: TRBV6-5
j_gene: TRBJ2-2
abundance: many
CDR3aa: CASSYEGTSAFTGELFF

v_gene: TRBV12-5
j_gene: TRBJ1-2
abundance: few
CDR3aa: CASGLGGRYTF

v_gene: TRBV6-5
j_gene: TRBJ2-1
abundance: many
CDR3aa: CASSYGTGSGSQYNEQFF

v_gene: TRBV12-3/TRBV12-4
j_gene: TRBJ2-1
abundance: many
CDR3aa: CASSRDGMAYNEQFF

v_gene: TRBV12-3/TRBV12-4
j_gene: TRBJ2-3
abundance: many
CDR3aa: CASSTYTSLWLGLDTQYF

v_gene: TRBV29-1
j_gene: TRBJ1-1
abundance: many
CDR3aa: CSSRRPMNTEAFF

v_gene: TRBV20-1
j_gene: TRBJ2-5
abundance: many
CDR3aa: CSAGTGLAGAETQYF

v_gene: TRBV5-8
j_gene: TRBJ2-5
abundance: -
CDR3aa: CASSLGDGQETQYF

v_gene: TRBV30
j_gene: TRBJ2-1
abundance: few
CDR3aa: CAWSVRPVVTSGRDEQFF

v_gene: TRBV20-1
j_gene: TRBJ1-1
abundance: few
CDR3aa: CSARESGTDRTEAFF

v_gene: TRBV3-1
j_gene: TRBJ2-5
abundance: -
CDR3aa: CASSQSGTEETQYF

v_gene: TRBV24-1
j_gene: TRBJ2-6
abundance: -
CDR3aa: CATSDSGWSSGANVLTF

v_gene: TRBV19
j_gene: TRBJ2-1
abundance: -
CDR3aa: CASSIDHREAFYNEQFF

v_gene: TRBV20-1
j_gene: TRBJ1-5
abundance: many
CDR3aa: CSARGPGTGWGQPQHF